The 6 T cell receptor beta chains presented below share a single source sample, sequenced in a study of blood T cells in healthy people across ages (dated by TCRdb to about 2015). The library was produced with 5' RACE. The instrument was an Illumina HiSeq 2500. A second PCR of roughly 7 to 12 cycles was run with a J-beta primer mix and a sample-barcoded 5' primer. TCRdb reprocessing: public reads trimmed at Q25 with fastp, clones called with MiXCR, in-frame beta chains kept. All rows with the same CDR3 protein become a single entry with the most common DNA and genes. The sample table lists fewer than 600,000 distinct CDR3 sequences, about 29% of them with a count of one. The ten largest clones add up to approximately 3.6% of the sample. In addition, the sample was reused for a study of T cells of mothers and their children.

The sample comprised blood. The source of these receptors is a boy younger than 10 in good health.

In regard to this clonotype: At one end, the junction sequence differs from germline, possibly due to a read error. In DNA, the CDR3 is TGCGGCAGCAGTTTGACTAGCGGGAGAAAGGGGACCCAGTACTTC. Amino acids: CGSSLTSGRKGTQYF. The chain has TRBV10-2 and TRBJ2-5, with 12 bases that match TRBD2. Germline lookup yields CDR1 WSHSY and CDR2 SAAADI. The CDR3 is made up of 15 amino acids.

The chain has TRBV29-1 and TRBJ2-7; 8 bases map to TRBD2. CDR1 and CDR2 (germline): SQVTM, ANQGSEA. The CDR3 is 13 amino acids. The CDR3 is CSARGGSPYEQYF. The CDR3 nucleotides read TGCAGTGCACGGGGGGGATCCCCCTACGAGCAGTACTTC.

The chain is built from TRBV7-9 and TRBJ2-4; D unresolved. The CDR3 sequence is 17 residues long. The germline CDR1 and CDR2 sequences are SEHNR and FQNEAQ (reference sequence). Trimming took off 2 bases at V and 1 base at J, with 15 bases between the two ends. The CDR3 DNA is TGTGCCAGCAGCTTAAAGGCCCAAGCATTGGCCAAAAACATTCAGTACTTC. Its protein is CASSLKAQALAKNIQYF.

The rearrangement uses TRBV3-1 and TRBJ2-5; no definite D call. Matching the DNA end better, TRBJ2-7 makes the J call doubtful. The germline V gene encodes CDR1 LGHDT and CDR2 YNNKEL (reference sequence). This CDR3 spans 15 amino acids. The CDR3 region has the DNA TGTGCCAGCAGCGAGTATCTAGGTGATTCCGACGAGCAGTACTTC. It specifies CASSEYLGDSDEQYF.

This clonotype was detected a few times. The CDR3 here is CASSLDAVGQGIYEQYF. In nucleotides, the CDR3 is TGTGCCAGCAGCTTAGACGCGGTAGGACAGGGGATTTACGAGCAGTACTTC. The J gene is TRBJ2-7, the V gene TRBV11-2; 9 bases align to TRBD1. CDR3 length equals 17 residues. After removal of 0 bases from V and 4 bases from J, the junction contained 10 bases not matched to a gene. Germline CDR1 SGHAT, CDR2 FQNNGV. Looking up the rest from reference TRBV11-2 and TRBJ2-7 gives the full variable domain: EAGVAQSPRYKIIEKRQSVAFWCNPISGHATLYWYQQILGQGPKLLIQFQNNGVVDDSQLPKDRFSAERLKGVDSTLKIQPAKLEDSAVYLCASSLDAVGQGIYEQYFGPGTRLTVT.

This rearrangement joins TRBV11-2 to TRBJ1-2; 8 bases are shared with TRBD1. The CDR3 runs 15 residues. The germline V gene has CDR1 SGHAT and CDR2 FQNNGV. With V trimmed by 1 base and J by 2 bases, 3 bases remained unmatched. In nucleotides, the CDR3 is TGTGCCAGCAGCTTAGCCCCAGGGGGCAACTATGGCTACACCTTC. It is translated as CASSLAPGGNYGYTF. Looking up the rest from reference TRBV11-2 and TRBJ1-2 gives the full variable domain: EAGVAQSPRYKIIEKRQSVAFWCNPISGHATLYWYQQILGQGPKLLIQFQNNGVVDDSQLPKDRFSAERLKGVDSTLKIQPAKLEDSAVYLCASSLAPGGNYGYTFGSGTRLTVV.